These 26 T cell receptor beta chains came from one sample sequenced in a study of T cells in Graves' hyperthyroidism and ophthalmopathy. TCR beta CDR3 regions were amplified from RNA transcripts. First-round RT-PCR of the TCR CDR3 relied on the HTBI primer set. Using its own MiXCR run on the multiplex PCR reads, TCRdb lists one record per CDR3 protein. Altogether roughly 180,000 distinct CDR3 sequences are present, more than 15% being singletons, with the ten largest covering 29%. The sequenced sample was blood. The source of these receptors is a woman between 45 and 65 years old with Graves' hyperthyroidism.

Ten or more counts support this clonotype. CDR3 sequence: CASSPDSEQLGTQYF. CDR3 nucleotides: TGTGCCAGCAGCCCAGACTCAGAACAGCTCGGGACCCAGTACTTC. The chain carries TRBV7-9 and TRBJ2-5; D ambiguous. The germline gives CDR1 SEHNR, CDR2 FQNEAQ (reference sequence). This CDR3 has 15 amino acids. Deletions cut 5 bases from V and 7 bases from J, with 20 bases between. Together with reference TRBV7-9 and TRBJ2-5, the CDR3 gives the full variable domain: DTGVSQNPRHKITKRGQNVTFRCDPISEHNRLYWYRQTLGQGPEFLTYFQNEAQLEKSRLLSDRFSAERPKGSFSTLEIQRTEQGDSAMYLCASSPDSEQLGTQYFGPGTRLLVL.

This clonotype was counted ten times or more. This chain uses TRBV3-1 with TRBJ2-3; D is undetermined. The germline CDR1 and CDR2 sequences are LGHDT and YNNKEL (reference sequence). V lost 4 bases and J 1 base, leaving 12 bases between the germline ends. The CDR3 totals 15 residues. CDR3 sequence (DNA): TGTGCCAGCAGCCTGAATAATCGGGGCACAGATACGCAGTATTTT. It encodes CASSLNNRGTDTQYF.

This clonotype came up many times. The chain joins TRBV9 to TRBJ1-5; D is possibly TRBD1 (5 bases). Germline assignment: CDR1 SGDLS and CDR2 YYNGEE. The germline V and J ends were trimmed by 0 bases and 3 bases, with 10 bases remaining between them. This CDR3 is 15 amino acids long. This CDR3 is CASSVGLGDNQPQHF. CDR3 DNA: TGTGCCAGCAGCGTAGGTCTGGGGGACAATCAGCCCCAGCATTTT.

This clonotype was counted many times. The chain recombines TRBV28 with TRBJ2-2; TRBD2 matches 12 bases. J lost 5 bases, V lost 6 bases, and 10 bases had no gene match. CDR3 length equals 17 residues. The germline V gene has CDR1 MDHEN and CDR2 SYDVKM. CDR3 in DNA: TGTGCCAGCAGACCACCCCTAGCGGGGGGGGATACCGGGGAGCTGTTTTTT. Its translation is CASRPPLAGGDTGELFF. Full variable domain (rest looked up from reference TRBV28 and TRBJ2-2): DVKVTQSSRYLVKRTGEKVFLECVQDMDHENMFWYRQDPGLGLRLIYFSYDVKMKEKGDIPEGYSVSREKKERFSLILESASTNQTSMYLCASRPPLAGGDTGELFFGEGSRLTVL.

This clonotype was counted ten times or more. The V gene is TRBV28, the J gene TRBJ2-7; D is perhaps TRBD2 (7 bases). This CDR3 region has 14 residues. Germline CDR1 reads MDHEN; CDR2 reads SYDVKM. V was shortened by 5 bases and J by 10 bases, with 21 bases between the two germline ends. The chain's CDR3 is CASSPGDTRGDQYF. The CDR3 bases are TGTGCCAGCAGTCCAGGGGACACTCGGGGGGATCAGTACTTC.

This clonotype occurred many times. V and J are TRBV12-3 or TRBV12-4 and TRBJ1-5; D call uncertain. The CDR3 consists of 16 residues. Trimming left V 4 bases short and J 3 bases short, with 16 bases between. The chain's CDR3 is CASSSSLPVPNQPQHF. The CDR3 DNA reads TGTGCCAGCAGTTCCAGCCTGCCAGTGCCCAATCAGCCCCAGCATTTT.

Many counts were recorded for this clonotype. The rearrangement links TRBV24-1 to TRBJ1-5, with TRBD1 matching 10 bases. This CDR3 has 17 amino acids. V was pared by 4 bases and J by 2 bases, with 7 bases of the junction left unmatched. From germline, CDR1 is KGHDR and CDR2 SFDVKD. The CDR3 nucleotides are TGTGCCACCAGTGACCGGGACAGGGGTAGGGGCAATCAGCCCCAGCATTTT. Its translation: CATSDRDRGRGNQPQHF.

The table lists this clonotype with many counts. The chain carries TRBV27 and TRBJ2-5; D call uncertain. V was trimmed by 6 bases and J by 3 bases, leaving 14 bases between them. This CDR3 has 14 amino acids. Germline V gene sequence: CDR1 MNHEY, CDR2 SMNVEV (reference sequence). Written as DNA, the CDR3 is TGTGCCAGCAGACGAACGAGGCTAAAAGAGACCCAGTACTTC. Protein product: CASRRTRLKETQYF.

The chain combines TRBV12-3 or TRBV12-4 with TRBJ2-1, with D perhaps given as TRBD1 or TRBD2 (5 bases each). The CDR3 runs to 15 residues. V was cut by 6 bases and J by 4 bases, with 16 bases left in between. CDR3 residues: CASSLGQGVYNEQFF. CDR3 DNA: TGTGCCAGCAGCCTAGGGCAGGGAGTGTACAATGAGCAGTTCTTC.

This clonotype was counted at least ten times. The rearrangement links TRBV4-1 to TRBJ1-1; D is ambiguous. This CDR3 is 13 amino acids long. In germline, CDR1 is MGHRA, CDR2 YSYEKL. V was trimmed by 4 bases and J by 5 bases, leaving 11 bases between them. CDR3 protein: CASSRPAETEAFF. The CDR3 DNA reads TGCGCCAGCAGCCGCCCGGCCGAGACTGAAGCTTTCTTT.

This chain links TRBV12-3 or TRBV12-4 with TRBJ2-7; possibly TRBD2 for D (7 bases). Trimming took off 6 bases at V and 2 bases at J, with 8 bases between the two ends. The length of the CDR3 is 12 residues. DNA for the CDR3: TGTGCCAGCAGGCGGGGGCCCTACGAGCAGTACTTC. It yields the protein CASRRGPYEQYF.

This chain links TRBV5-1 with TRBJ1-2; 9 bases map to TRBD1. Germline CDR1 reads SGHRS; CDR2 reads YFSETQ. Trimming at V came to 2 bases and at J to 14 bases, leaving 10 bases not matched to a gene. There are 13 residues in the CDR3. In DNA, the CDR3 is TGCGCCAGCAGCTTAACAGGGGGCCCAAGCGGAACCTTC. Encoded protein: CASSLTGGPSGTF.

This clonotype was found once. The chain carries TRBV19 and TRBJ2-7, with a weak D call TRBD2 (5 bases). V was pared by 6 bases and J by 3 bases, with 9 bases between. Germline CDR1 reads LNHDA; CDR2 reads SQIVND (reference sequence). CDR3 length: 12 residues. The CDR3 loop is CASSEGHYEQYF. The CDR3 DNA is TGTGCCAGTAGCGAGGGCCACTACGAGCAGTACTTC.

This clonotype was observed at least ten times. V usage is TRBV5-1 and J usage is TRBJ2-1, with 9 bases matching TRBD1. Per germline, CDR1 SGHRS and CDR2 YFSETQ. The CDR3 loop spans 19 amino acids. J was trimmed by 4 bases and V by 4 bases; bases with no gene match: 18. As DNA, the CDR3 is TGCGCCAGCAGCCCCCTGTGGATTACCGGGACAGGGACATACAATGAGCAGTTCTTC. Amino acids: CASSPLWITGTGTYNEQFF.

This clonotype was seen at least ten times. V gene TRBV12-3 or TRBV12-4 combines with J gene TRBJ2-7; TRBD2 is a possible D gene (5 bases). The CDR3 length is 13 residues. Trimming stripped 3 bases from V and 4 bases from J, with 10 bases between. CDR3: CASSLGQRYEQYF. As DNA, the CDR3 is TGTGCCAGCAGTTTGGGTCAGCGGTACGAGCAGTACTTC.

This clonotype has at least ten counts. The chain joins TRBV12-5 to TRBJ1-3; D might be TRBD1 (6 bases). Trimming took 7 bases from V and 2 from J, leaving 15 bases between them. In germline, CDR1 is LGHNT, CDR2 FRNRAP. This CDR3 contains 15 residues. The CDR3, as DNA: TGTGCTAGTGACCCAACAGGGTCGACTGGAAACACCATATATTTT. As protein: CASDPTGSTGNTIYF.

This clonotype was detected ten times or more. The chain recombines TRBV28 with TRBJ1-1; 9 bases are a match to TRBD1. Germline-derived CDR1 and CDR2 are MDHEN and SYDVKM. This CDR3 contains 18 residues. J was trimmed by 1 base and V by 3 bases; bases with no gene match: 12. The CDR3 DNA reads TGTGCCAGCAGTTTCGGTCCCGGGACAGGGTGGGGGAACACTGAAGCTTTCTTT. This encodes CASSFGPGTGWGNTEAFF.

Many counts were recorded for this clonotype. The V call is TRBV20-1, the J call TRBJ2-3, with 8 bases fitting TRBD2. The CDR3 contains 14 residues. Germline CDR1 DFQATT, CDR2 SNEGSKA (reference sequence). J gave up 4 bases and V 3 bases, and 6 bases lay outside the gene matches. CDR3 in DNA: TGCAGTGCTAGTCGGGAGGGCGAGCCAGATACGCAGTATTTT. The encoded protein is CSASREGEPDTQYF.

This clonotype showed up many times. The chain uses TRBV25-1 and TRBJ2-3; 8 bases match TRBD2. Germline assignment: CDR1 MGHDK and CDR2 SYGVNS. J was trimmed by 2 bases and V by 1 base; bases with no gene match: 5. The CDR3 totals 16 residues. The CDR3 is CASSEWAGGTTDTQYF. CDR3 sequence (DNA): TGTGCCAGCAGTGAATGGGCGGGGGGCACCACAGATACGCAGTATTTT.

This clonotype has a count of ten or more. V gene TRBV6-1 combines with J gene TRBJ1-2; perhaps TRBD1 as D (6 bases). From germline, CDR1 is MNHNS and CDR2 SASEGT. The CDR3 has 14 amino acids. The V end lost 3 bases, the J end lost 9 bases, and 17 bases lay between the germline ends. CDR3 residues: CASSDGGTPYSYTF. CDR3 DNA sequence: TGTGCCAGCAGTGATGGGGGCACTCCTTATAGCTACACCTTC.

This clonotype was observed many times. The rearrangement links TRBV29-1 to TRBJ2-7; D call uncertain. CDR1 is SQVTM, CDR2 ANQGSEA, per germline. The V gene lost 5 bases and the J gene lost 6 bases, with 11 bases spanning the gap. The CDR3 consists of 11 residues. CDR3 DNA sequence: TGCAGCGTTCCGGATGGTCCCGAGCAGTACTTC. It is translated as CSVPDGPEQYF.

This clonotype appeared many times. V is TRBV20-1 and J is TRBJ1-5; no firm D call. Germline loops: CDR1 DFQATT, CDR2 SNEGSKA (reference sequence). The CDR3 contains 13 residues. V was clipped by 0 bases and J by 1 base, with 4 bases between them. The CDR3 reads CSARDSSNQPQHF. The CDR3 nucleotides read TGCAGTGCTAGAGACAGCAGCAATCAGCCCCAGCATTTT.

This clonotype occurred many times. The chain is built from TRBV7-9 and TRBJ2-7; D is unresolved. V lost 1 base, J lost 3 bases, and 10 bases lay in between. Germline CDR1 and CDR2: SEHNR and FQNEAQ (reference sequence). CDR3 length: 14 amino acids. The CDR3 DNA sequence: TGTGCCAGCAGCTTAGGTGGTGTTCTCTACGAGCAGTACTTC. The encoded protein is CASSLGGVLYEQYF. Based on the CDR3 plus reference TRBV7-9 and TRBJ2-7, the full variable domain is DTGVSQNPRHKITKRGQNVTFRCDPISEHNRLYWYRQTLGQGPEFLTYFQNEAQLEKSRLLSDRFSAERPKGSFSTLEIQRTEQGDSAMYLCASSLGGVLYEQYFGPGTRLTVT.

The sample holds many counts of this clonotype. The chain uses TRBV6-5 and TRBJ2-7, with D possibly being TRBD1 (5 bases). Per germline, CDR1 MNHEY and CDR2 SVGAGI. The germline V and J ends were trimmed by 2 bases and 4 bases, with 15 bases remaining between them. The CDR3 is 15 residues long. The CDR3 reads CASSYGPQGNYEQYF. The CDR3 bases are TGTGCCAGCAGTTACGGACCGCAGGGTAATTACGAGCAGTACTTC.

The table lists this clonotype with a few counts. A read error may be the cause here, since a much bigger clone is one base away. The chain combines TRBV7-9 with TRBJ2-5; a weak D match, TRBD2 (7 bases). Trimming shortened V by 3 bases and J by 4 bases, and 18 bases separated the two germline ends. Germline CDR1 is SEHNR and CDR2 is FQNEAQ (reference sequence). The CDR3 runs 16 residues. As DNA, the CDR3 is TGTGCCAGCAGCTTTGCGGGGGCCGGCCGGGGAGAGACCCAGTACTTC. As protein: CASSFAGAGRGETQYF.

J is TRBJ2-5 and V is TRBV7-2; D might be TRBD1 (6 bases). V lost 0 bases and J lost 6, with 14 bases in between. The CDR3 has 15 amino acids. Germline V gene sequence: CDR1 SGHTA, CDR2 FQGNSA. The CDR3 loop is CASSLAGTKKKTQYF. The CDR3 nucleotides read TGTGCCAGCAGCTTAGCTGGGACAAAGAAGAAGACCCAGTACTTC.